This T cell receptor (beta chain) is drawn from a study of T cell changes during pregnancy in multiple sclerosis. Only in-frame clones appear in the TCRdb table, and some are missing; sequencing was by immunoSEQ multiplex PCR. The table lists 70,000 or so clones, 80% to 95% of them singletons. The CDR3 is 13 residues long. The V and J ends lost 5 bases and 0 bases, in that order; junction bases with no gene match: 2. CDR1 is GTSNPN, CDR2 SVGIG, per germline (reference sequence). The genes are TRBV30 and TRBJ2-7; TRBD1 aligns across 9 bases. The TCR sequence derives from a female donor in good health, enrolled as a control in a pregnancy study. Sequenced here: peripheral blood, sampled in the third trimester of pregnancy. The CDR3 protein is CAWGTGSSYEQYF. The CDR3 DNA is TGTGCCTGGGGGACAGGGAGCTCCTACGAGCAGTACTTC.